The clone carrying this T cell receptor (beta chain) was observed once. The antigen remains unidentified. Method: immunoSEQ multiplex PCR; TCRdb's copy keeps in-frame clones and lacks some. Of about 150,000 clones listed, around nine tenths are singletons. This record comes from a study of T cell responses to AZD1222 COVID-19 vaccine. Study-wide context: Investigators merged groups given second doses at roughly 4 or roughly 12 weeks.

Study-wide points: Breadth and depth of Spike-specific TCRs rose after two AZD1222 doses. A reported finding is that nearly half of spike-specific TCRs target unmutated variant regions. The donor cohort was predominantly white British with a female majority, and clonal diversity may have been underestimated.

The junction had 8 bases not matched to a gene; V was cut back by 0 bases and J by 14 bases. The CDR3 loop spans 14 amino acids. From germline, CDR1 is SGHDT and CDR2 YYEEEE. The sample here was peripheral blood, taken on day 0 of AZD1222 vaccination. The rearrangement links TRBV5-6 to TRBJ1-6; 7 nucleotides agree with TRBD1. This clonotype was sampled from an adult in good health. The CDR3 here is CASSLAQGVGALHF. CDR3 in DNA: TGTGCCAGCAGCTTGGCCCAGGGGGTAGGGGCCCTCCACTTT.